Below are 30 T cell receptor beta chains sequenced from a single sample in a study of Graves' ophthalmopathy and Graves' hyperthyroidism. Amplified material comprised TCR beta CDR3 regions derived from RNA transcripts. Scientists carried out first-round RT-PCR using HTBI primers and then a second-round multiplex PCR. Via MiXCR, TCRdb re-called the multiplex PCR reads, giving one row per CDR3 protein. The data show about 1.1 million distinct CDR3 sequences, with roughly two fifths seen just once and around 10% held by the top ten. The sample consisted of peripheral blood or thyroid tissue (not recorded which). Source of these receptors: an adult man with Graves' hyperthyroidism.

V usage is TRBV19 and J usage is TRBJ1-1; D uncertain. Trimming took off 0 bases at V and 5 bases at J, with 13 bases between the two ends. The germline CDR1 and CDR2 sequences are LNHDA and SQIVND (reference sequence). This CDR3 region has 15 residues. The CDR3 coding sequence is TGTGCCAGTAGTATAGATCCCTCGGGGAGGACTGAAGCTTTCTTT. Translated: CASSIDPSGRTEAFF.

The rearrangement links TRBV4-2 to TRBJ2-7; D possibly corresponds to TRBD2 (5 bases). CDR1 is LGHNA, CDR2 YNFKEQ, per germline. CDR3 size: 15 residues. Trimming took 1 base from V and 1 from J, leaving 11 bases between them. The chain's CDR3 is CASSQVHPGSYEQYF. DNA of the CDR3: TGTGCCAGCAGCCAAGTGCATCCGGGGTCCTACGAGCAGTACTTC.

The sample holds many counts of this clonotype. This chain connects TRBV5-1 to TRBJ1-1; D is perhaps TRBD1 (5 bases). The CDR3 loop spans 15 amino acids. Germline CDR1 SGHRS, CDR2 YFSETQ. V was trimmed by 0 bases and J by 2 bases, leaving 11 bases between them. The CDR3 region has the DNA TGCGCCAGCAGCTTGGCCGGGGCAGACAACACTGAAGCTTTCTTT. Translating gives CASSLAGADNTEAFF.

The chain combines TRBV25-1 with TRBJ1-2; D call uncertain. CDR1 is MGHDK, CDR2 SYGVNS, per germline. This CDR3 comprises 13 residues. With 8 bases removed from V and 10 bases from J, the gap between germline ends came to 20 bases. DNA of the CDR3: TGTGCCAGCCAAGCAGTTACGACATATTACTACACCTTC. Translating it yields CASQAVTTYYYTF.

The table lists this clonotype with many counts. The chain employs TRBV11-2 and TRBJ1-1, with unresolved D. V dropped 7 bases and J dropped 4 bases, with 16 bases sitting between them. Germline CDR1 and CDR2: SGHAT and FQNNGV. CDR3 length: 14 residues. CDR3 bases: TGTGCCAGCACCCCACTCGTGGATGGCACTGAAGCTTTCTTT. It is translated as CASTPLVDGTEAFF.

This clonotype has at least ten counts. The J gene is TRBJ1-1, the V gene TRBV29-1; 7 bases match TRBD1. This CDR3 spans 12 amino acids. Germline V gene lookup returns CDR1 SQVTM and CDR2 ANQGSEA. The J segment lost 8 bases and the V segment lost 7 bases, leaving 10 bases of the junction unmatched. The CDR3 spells CSAIRGGQEAFF. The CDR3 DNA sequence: TGCAGCGCCATCAGGGGGGGACAGGAAGCTTTCTTT.

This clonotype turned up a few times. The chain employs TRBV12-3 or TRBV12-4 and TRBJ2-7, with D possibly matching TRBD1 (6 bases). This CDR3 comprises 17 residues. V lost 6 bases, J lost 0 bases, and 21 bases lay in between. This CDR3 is CASSTPAGGRSSYEQYF. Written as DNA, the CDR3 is TGTGCCAGCAGCACACCCGCTGGGGGCAGAAGCTCCTACGAGCAGTACTTC.

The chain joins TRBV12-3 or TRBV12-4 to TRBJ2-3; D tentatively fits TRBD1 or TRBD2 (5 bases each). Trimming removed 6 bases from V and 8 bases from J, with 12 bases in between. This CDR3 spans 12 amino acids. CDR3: CASRQGGGTQYF. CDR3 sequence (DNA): TGTGCCAGCAGGCAAGGTGGGGGTACGCAGTATTTT.

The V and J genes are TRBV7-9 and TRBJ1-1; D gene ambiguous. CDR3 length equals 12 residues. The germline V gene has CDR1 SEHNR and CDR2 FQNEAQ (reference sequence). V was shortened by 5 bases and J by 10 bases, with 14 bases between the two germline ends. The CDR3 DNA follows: TGTGCCAGCAGCCCTGAAATCTTGGGAGCTTTCTTT. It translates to CASSPEILGAFF.

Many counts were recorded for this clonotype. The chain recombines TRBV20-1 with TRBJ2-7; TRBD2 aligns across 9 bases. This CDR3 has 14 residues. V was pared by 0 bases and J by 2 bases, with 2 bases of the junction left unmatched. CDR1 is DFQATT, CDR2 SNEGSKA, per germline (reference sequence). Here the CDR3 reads CSAREERGAYEQYF. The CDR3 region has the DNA TGCAGTGCTAGAGAGGAGCGGGGGGCCTACGAGCAGTACTTC.

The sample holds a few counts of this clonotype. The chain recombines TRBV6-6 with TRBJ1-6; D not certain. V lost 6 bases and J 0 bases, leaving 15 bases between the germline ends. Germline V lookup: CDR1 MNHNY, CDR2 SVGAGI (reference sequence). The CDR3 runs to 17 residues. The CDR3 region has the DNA TGTGCCAGCAGCCGTCGGGCCGCGAGCTCCTATAATTCACCCCTCCACTTT. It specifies CASSRRAASSYNSPLHF.

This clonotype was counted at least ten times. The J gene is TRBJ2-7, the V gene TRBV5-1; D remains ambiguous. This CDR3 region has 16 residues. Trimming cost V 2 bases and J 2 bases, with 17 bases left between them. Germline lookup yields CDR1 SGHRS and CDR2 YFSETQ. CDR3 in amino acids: CASSLLSTMGTYEQYF. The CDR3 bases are TGCGCCAGCAGCTTACTATCAACTATGGGGACCTACGAGCAGTACTTC.

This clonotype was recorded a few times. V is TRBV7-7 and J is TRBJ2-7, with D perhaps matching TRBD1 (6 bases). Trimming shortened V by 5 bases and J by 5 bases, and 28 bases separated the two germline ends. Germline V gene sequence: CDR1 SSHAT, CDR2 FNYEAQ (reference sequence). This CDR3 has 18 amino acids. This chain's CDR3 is CASSRPQFTGTSGDEQYF. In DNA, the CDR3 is TGTGCCAGCAGCCGCCCCCAATTCACCGGGACATCAGGCGACGAGCAGTACTTC.

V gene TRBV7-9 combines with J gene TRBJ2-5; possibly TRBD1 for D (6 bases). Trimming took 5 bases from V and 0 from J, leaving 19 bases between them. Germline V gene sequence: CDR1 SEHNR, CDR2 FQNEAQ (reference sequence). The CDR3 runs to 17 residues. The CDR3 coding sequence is TGTGCCAGCAGCGCGACAGGATTCGGGGAGTACCAAGAGACCCAGTACTTC. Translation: CASSATGFGEYQETQYF.

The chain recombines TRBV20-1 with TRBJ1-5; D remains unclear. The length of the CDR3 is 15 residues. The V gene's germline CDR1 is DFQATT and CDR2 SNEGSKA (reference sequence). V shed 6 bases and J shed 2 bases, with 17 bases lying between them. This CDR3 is CSAGSREFGNQPQHF. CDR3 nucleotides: TGCAGTGCAGGGAGCCGGGAATTTGGCAATCAGCCCCAGCATTTT.

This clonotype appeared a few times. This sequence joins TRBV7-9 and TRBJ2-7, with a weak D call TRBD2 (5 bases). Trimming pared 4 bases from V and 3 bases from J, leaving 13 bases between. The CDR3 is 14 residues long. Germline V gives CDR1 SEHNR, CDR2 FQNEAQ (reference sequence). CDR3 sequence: CASSSPSGNYEQYF. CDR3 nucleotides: TGTGCCAGCAGCTCCCCCTCGGGGAACTACGAGCAGTACTTC.

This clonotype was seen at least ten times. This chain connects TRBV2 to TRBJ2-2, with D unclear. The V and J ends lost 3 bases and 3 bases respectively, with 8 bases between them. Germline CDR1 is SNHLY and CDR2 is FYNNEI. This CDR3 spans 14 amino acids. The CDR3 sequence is CASSDRRDTGELFF. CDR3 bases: TGTGCCAGCAGTGACCGACGGGACACCGGGGAGCTGTTTTTT.

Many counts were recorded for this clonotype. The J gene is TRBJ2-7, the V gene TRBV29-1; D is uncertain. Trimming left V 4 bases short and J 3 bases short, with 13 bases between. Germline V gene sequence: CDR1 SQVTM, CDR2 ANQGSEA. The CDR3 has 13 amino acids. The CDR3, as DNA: TGCAGCGTTGTTTGGCAGTATAGCTACGAGCAGTACTTC. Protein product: CSVVWQYSYEQYF.

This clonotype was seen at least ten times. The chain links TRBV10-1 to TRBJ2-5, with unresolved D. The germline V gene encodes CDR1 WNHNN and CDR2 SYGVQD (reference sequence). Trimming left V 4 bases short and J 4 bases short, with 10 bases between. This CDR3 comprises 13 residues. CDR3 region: CASSAAVRETQYF. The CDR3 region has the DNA TGCGCCAGCAGTGCCGCGGTCCGAGAGACCCAGTACTTC.

In nucleotides, the CDR3 is TGTGCCAGCAGTGAAGCAGGCAGCAGTTTTGAGACCCAGTACTTC. It specifies CASSEAGSSFETQYF. V usage is TRBV6-6 and J usage is TRBJ2-5, with D uncertain. The CDR3 runs 15 residues. The germline gives CDR1 MNHNY, CDR2 SVGAGI (reference sequence). V was trimmed by 5 bases and J by 5 bases, leaving 18 bases between them.

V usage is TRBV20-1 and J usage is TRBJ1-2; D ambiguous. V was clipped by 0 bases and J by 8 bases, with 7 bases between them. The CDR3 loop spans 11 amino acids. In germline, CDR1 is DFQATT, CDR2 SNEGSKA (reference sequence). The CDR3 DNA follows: TGCAGTGCTAGAGATCACCCGGGCTACACCTTC. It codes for CSARDHPGYTF.

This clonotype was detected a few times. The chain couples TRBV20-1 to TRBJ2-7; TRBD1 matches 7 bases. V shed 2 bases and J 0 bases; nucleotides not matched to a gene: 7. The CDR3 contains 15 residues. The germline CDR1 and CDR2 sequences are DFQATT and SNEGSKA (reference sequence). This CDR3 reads CSARPGQASSYEQYF. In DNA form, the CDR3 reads TGCAGTGCTAGACCCGGACAGGCCTCCTCCTACGAGCAGTACTTC.

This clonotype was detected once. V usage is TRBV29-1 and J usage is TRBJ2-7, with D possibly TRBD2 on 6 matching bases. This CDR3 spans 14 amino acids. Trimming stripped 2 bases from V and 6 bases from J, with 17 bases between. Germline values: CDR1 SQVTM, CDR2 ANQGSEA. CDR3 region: CSVETREAEPEQYF. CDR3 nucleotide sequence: TGCAGCGTTGAAACTAGGGAGGCGGAGCCCGAGCAGTACTTC.

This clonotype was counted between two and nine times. The CDR3: CASSYSKAGGHEQYF. CDR3 coding DNA: TGTGCCAGCAGTTACTCGAAAGCGGGGGGCCACGAGCAGTACTTC. The chain joins TRBV6-6 to TRBJ2-7; 9 bases are shared with TRBD2. The J segment lost 5 bases and the V segment lost 0 bases, leaving 5 bases of the junction unmatched. The CDR3 is 15 amino acids. The germline V gene has CDR1 MNHNY and CDR2 SVGAGI (reference sequence).

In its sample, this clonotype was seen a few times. The DNA of the CDR3 is TGTGCCAGCAGTTACCGGTTAAACAGCTACGAGCAGTACTTC. Its translation: CASSYRLNSYEQYF. The rearrangement joins TRBV6-5 to TRBJ2-7; D not resolved. Germline V gene lookup returns CDR1 MNHEY and CDR2 SVGAGI. The CDR3 sequence is 14 residues long. The germline V and J ends were trimmed by 2 bases and 3 bases, with 11 bases remaining between them.

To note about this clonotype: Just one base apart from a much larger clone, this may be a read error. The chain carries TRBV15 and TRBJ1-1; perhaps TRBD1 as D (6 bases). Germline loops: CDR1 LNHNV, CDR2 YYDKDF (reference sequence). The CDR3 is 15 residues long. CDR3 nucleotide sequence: TGTGCCGCCAGCAGCAACAGGGTGAGGGGGACTGAAGCTTTCTTT. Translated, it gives CAASSNRVRGTEAFF.

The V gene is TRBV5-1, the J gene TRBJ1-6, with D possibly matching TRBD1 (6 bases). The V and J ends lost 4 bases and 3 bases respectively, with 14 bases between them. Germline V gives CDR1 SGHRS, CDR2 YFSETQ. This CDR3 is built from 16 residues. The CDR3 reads CASSIIPDSYNSPLHF. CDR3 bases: TGCGCCAGCAGCATAATACCGGACAGCTATAATTCACCCCTCCACTTT.

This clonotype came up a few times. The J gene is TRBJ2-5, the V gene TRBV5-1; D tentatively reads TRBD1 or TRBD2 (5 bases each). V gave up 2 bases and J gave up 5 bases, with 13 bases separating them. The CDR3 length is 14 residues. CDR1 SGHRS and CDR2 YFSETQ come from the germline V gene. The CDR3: CASSFNAGSETQYF. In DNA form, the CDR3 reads TGCGCCAGCAGCTTCAATGCAGGGAGTGAGACCCAGTACTTC.

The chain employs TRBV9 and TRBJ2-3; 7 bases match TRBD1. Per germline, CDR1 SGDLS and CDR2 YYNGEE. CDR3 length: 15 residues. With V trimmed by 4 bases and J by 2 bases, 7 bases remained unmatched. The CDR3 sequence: CASSPRQGITDTQYF. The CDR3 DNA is TGTGCCAGCAGCCCAAGACAGGGAATCACAGATACGCAGTATTTT.

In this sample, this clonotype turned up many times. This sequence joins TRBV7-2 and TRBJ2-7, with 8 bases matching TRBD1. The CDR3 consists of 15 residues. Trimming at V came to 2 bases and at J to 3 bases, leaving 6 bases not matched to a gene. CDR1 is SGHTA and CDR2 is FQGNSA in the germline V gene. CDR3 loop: CASSLLWDRNYEQYF. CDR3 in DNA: TGTGCCAGCAGCTTATTGTGGGACAGGAACTACGAGCAGTACTTC.